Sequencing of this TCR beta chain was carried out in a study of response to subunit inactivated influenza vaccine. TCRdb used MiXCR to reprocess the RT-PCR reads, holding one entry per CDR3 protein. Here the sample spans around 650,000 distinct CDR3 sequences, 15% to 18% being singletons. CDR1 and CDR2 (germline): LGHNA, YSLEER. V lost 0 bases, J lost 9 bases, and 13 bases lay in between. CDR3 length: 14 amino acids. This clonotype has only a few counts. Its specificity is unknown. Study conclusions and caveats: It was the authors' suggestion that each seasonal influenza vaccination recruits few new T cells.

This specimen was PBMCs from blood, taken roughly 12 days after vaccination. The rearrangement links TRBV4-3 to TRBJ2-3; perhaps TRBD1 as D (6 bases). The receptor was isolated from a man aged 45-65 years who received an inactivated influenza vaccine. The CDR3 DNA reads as TGCGCCAGCAGCCAAGATCAACAGGGAGTCACGCAGTATTTT. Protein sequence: CASSQDQQGVTQYF.